One sample yielded the 24 T cell receptor beta chains listed below, sequenced in a study of PD-1 blockade in classical Hodgkin lymphoma. The time point denotes: newly diagnosed, previously untreated cHL patient sample. TCRdb's table, derived via immunoSEQ multiplex PCR, lists solely in-frame clones and lacks some. The sample records some 70,000 clones, roughly 92% being singletons. Material: peripheral blood mononuclear cells (PBMCs). These receptor sequences come from a human donor with classical Hodgkin lymphoma.

This chain joins TRBV12-5 and TRBJ1-1; possibly TRBD1 for D (6 bases). Germline assignment: CDR1 LGHNT and CDR2 FRNRAP. CDR3 length: 15 residues. Trimming took off 5 bases at V and 1 base at J, with 14 bases between the two ends. The CDR3 is CASGHTQQGNTEAFF. The CDR3 bases are TGTGCTAGTGGTCACACCCAACAGGGGAACACTGAAGCTTTCTTT.

The count of this clone is one. V is TRBV5-1 and J is TRBJ1-1; D remains ambiguous. This CDR3 is 12 amino acids long. In germline, CDR1 is SGHRS, CDR2 YFSETQ. Trimming stripped 4 bases from V and 5 bases from J, with 9 bases between. CDR3 in amino acids: CASSAGYTEAFF. The CDR3 nucleotides read TGCGCCAGCAGCGCGGGGTATACTGAAGCTTTCTTT.

V usage is TRBV11-2 and J usage is TRBJ1-2, with 9 bases identical to TRBD1. V lost 5 bases to trimming and J lost 1 base; unmatched junction nucleotides: 5. Germline-derived CDR1 and CDR2 are SGHAT and FQNNGV. The CDR3 has 15 amino acids. CDR3 residues: CASSPGTGYNYGYTF. As DNA, the CDR3 is TGTGCCAGCAGCCCCGGGACAGGGTATAACTATGGCTACACCTTC. Using reference TRBV11-2 and TRBJ1-2 for the parts outside the CDR3, the full variable domain is EAGVAQSPRYKIIEKRQSVAFWCNPISGHATLYWYQQILGQGPKLLIQFQNNGVVDDSQLPKDRFSAERLKGVDSTLKIQPAKLEDSAVYLCASSPGTGYNYGYTFGSGTRLTVV.

The chain has TRBV5-1 and TRBJ2-7; D remains ambiguous. Trimming shortened V by 3 bases and J by 3 bases, and 10 bases separated the two germline ends. The length of the CDR3 is 13 residues. The germline V gene has CDR1 SGHRS and CDR2 YFSETQ. The CDR3 spells CASSYHGGYEQYF. The CDR3 nucleotides read TGCGCCAGCAGCTACCATGGCGGCTACGAGCAGTACTTC.

The chain has TRBV5-1 and TRBJ1-2; tentative D call: TRBD1 (5 bases). The length of the CDR3 is 14 residues. CDR1 and CDR2 (germline): SGHRS, YFSETQ. Trimming pared 2 bases from V and 8 bases from J, leaving 16 bases between. The CDR3 region has the DNA TGCGCCAGCAGCTTAGTCCCGGGGGACGGGGGCTACACCTTC. Amino acids: CASSLVPGDGGYTF.

This chain links TRBV5-4 with TRBJ2-5; D remains unclear. Per germline, CDR1 SGHNT and CDR2 YYREEE (reference sequence). CDR3 length: 13 residues. Between the trimmed V and J ends, which lost 4 bases and 1 base, there was a span of 8 bases. The CDR3 reads CASSAPSQETQYF. The DNA for the CDR3 is TGTGCCAGCAGCGCACCCTCCCAAGAGACCCAGTACTTC. Supplemented by reference TRBV5-4 and TRBJ2-5, the full variable domain reads ETGVTQSPTHLIKTRGQQVTLRCSSQSGHNTVSWYQQALGQGPQFIFQYYREEENGRGNFPPRFSGLQFPNYSSELNVNALELDDSALYLCASSAPSQETQYFGPGTRLLVL.

The chain joins TRBV5-1 to TRBJ2-5; 10 bases agree with TRBD2. The J segment lost 9 bases and the V segment lost 1 base, leaving 12 bases of the junction unmatched. Germline assignment: CDR1 SGHRS and CDR2 YFSETQ. The CDR3 has 16 amino acids. For the CDR3, the DNA is TGCGCCAGCAGCTTGTTTGGGACTAGCGACCTGGGGGCCCAGTACTTC. As protein: CASSLFGTSDLGAQYF.

Here the CDR3 DNA reads TGTGCCAGTAGTGCCGGGACTAGCGGGGGTAGCACAGATACGCAGTATTTT. This encodes CASSAGTSGGSTDTQYF. The gene calls are TRBV19 and TRBJ2-3; 14 bases align to TRBD2. The CDR3 runs to 17 residues. The V segment lost 5 bases and the J segment 0 bases; nucleotides outside the gene matches: 4. Germline lookup yields CDR1 LNHDA and CDR2 SQIVND (reference sequence).

In this sample, this clone turned up once. V and J are TRBV5-4 and TRBJ1-1, with a weak D call TRBD1 (6 bases). Germline V gene data show CDR1 as SGHNT and CDR2 as YYREEE (reference sequence). The CDR3 covers 16 residues. V was trimmed by 4 bases and J by 4 bases, leaving 20 bases between them. As DNA, the CDR3 is TGTGCCAGCAGCCCCCCCTACAGGGCTATTGGCACTGAAGCTTTCTTT. Amino acids: CASSPPYRAIGTEAFF.

This chain uses TRBV18 with TRBJ1-1, with TRBD1 matching 7 bases. The CDR3 contains 13 residues. In germline, CDR1 is KGHSH, CDR2 LQKENI. V lost 4 bases, J lost 7 bases, and 6 bases stayed unmatched. The CDR3 sequence is CASSLSDRYEAFF. CDR3 DNA sequence: TGTGCCAGCTCACTATCGGACAGGTATGAAGCTTTCTTT.

This chain joins TRBV10-2 and TRBJ1-5; 7 nucleotides agree with TRBD1. Germline V gene data show CDR1 as WSHSY and CDR2 as SAAADI. This CDR3 contains 13 residues. Losses at the gene ends were 7 bases for V and 4 bases for J; bases not matched to a gene: 4. This CDR3 reads CASTGQKNQPQHF. The CDR3 region has the DNA TGCGCCAGCACGGGACAGAAAAATCAGCCCCAGCATTTT.

The sample holds one count of this clone. V and J are TRBV5-4 and TRBJ2-5, with D maybe TRBD1 (6 bases). Trimming removed 2 bases from V and 4 bases from J, with 12 bases in between. This CDR3 has 14 amino acids. CDR1 is SGHNT and CDR2 is YYREEE in the germline V gene (reference sequence). The CDR3 bases are TGTGCCAGCAGCTTCCCATTAGGGGGAGAGACCCAGTACTTC. It encodes CASSFPLGGETQYF.

The rearrangement uses TRBV28 and TRBJ1-2, with TRBD1 as a possible D gene (5 bases). The CDR3 spans 12 residues. V was shortened by 7 bases and J by 5 bases, with 11 bases between the two germline ends. Germline loops: CDR1 MDHEN, CDR2 SYDVKM. CDR3 in DNA: TGTGCCAGCAAAGATGGGGGTTATGGCTACACCTTC. Translated: CASKDGGYGYTF.

This clone was seen only a few times. The rearrangement joins TRBV28 to TRBJ2-7; 9 bases are a match to TRBD2. Germline lookup yields CDR1 MDHEN and CDR2 SYDVKM. V shed 2 bases, J shed 7 bases, and the junction held 12 bases outside the gene matches. CDR3 length equals 16 residues. The CDR3 sequence: CASSLALAGNSEEQYF. CDR3 sequence (DNA): TGTGCCAGCAGTTTAGCTCTAGCGGGAAATTCGGAAGAGCAGTACTTC. Complete variable domain (other parts from reference TRBV28 and TRBJ2-7): DVKVTQSSRYLVKRTGEKVFLECVQDMDHENMFWYRQDPGLGLRLIYFSYDVKMKEKGDIPEGYSVSREKKERFSLILESASTNQTSMYLCASSLALAGNSEEQYFGPGTRLTVT.

The chain carries TRBV7-9 and TRBJ1-1; D is perhaps TRBD1 (5 bases). The germline V and J ends were trimmed by 1 base and 1 base, with 7 bases remaining between them. Looked up from germline, CDR1 is SEHNR and CDR2 is FQNEAQ (reference sequence). The CDR3 has 14 amino acids. CDR3 DNA sequence: TGTGCCAGCAGCTTAGGCCAGGGGAACACTGAAGCTTTCTTT. It is translated as CASSLGQGNTEAFF.

This chain connects TRBV7-9 to TRBJ2-5; TRBD2 might be the D (6 bases). This CDR3 region has 15 residues. The germline V and J ends were trimmed by 3 bases and 7 bases, with 18 bases remaining between them. Germline V gives CDR1 SEHNR, CDR2 FQNEAQ (reference sequence). CDR3 sequence reads: CASSLGGTGGSTQYF. In DNA, the CDR3 is TGTGCCAGCAGCTTGGGGGGTACGGGTGGATCGACCCAGTACTTC. The full variable domain, with the rest looked up from reference TRBV7-9 and TRBJ2-5, is DTGVSQNPRHKITKRGQNVTFRCDPISEHNRLYWYRQTLGQGPEFLTYFQNEAQLEKSRLLSDRFSAERPKGSFSTLEIQRTEQGDSAMYLCASSLGGTGGSTQYFGPGTRLLVL.

The chain couples TRBV30 to TRBJ2-7; no reliable D call. The CDR3 is made up of 12 amino acids. CDR1 is GTSNPN and CDR2 is SVGIG in the germline V gene (reference sequence). The V and J ends lost 2 bases and 3 bases respectively, with 8 bases between them. The CDR3: CAWSSRVYEQYF. In DNA form, the CDR3 reads TGTGCCTGGAGTTCTAGGGTCTACGAGCAGTACTTC.

This rearrangement joins TRBV7-2 to TRBJ2-1, with D tentatively TRBD2 (5 bases). Per germline, CDR1 SGHTA and CDR2 FQGNSA. This CDR3 spans 17 amino acids. The V gene lost 1 base and the J gene lost 1 base, with 14 bases spanning the gap. The CDR3: CASSLGGAALSYNEQFF. DNA of the CDR3: TGTGCCAGCAGCTTAGGGGGAGCGGCACTATCCTACAATGAGCAGTTCTTC.

This chain connects TRBV2 to TRBJ1-4; TRBD1 is a possible D gene (6 bases). Trimming took 1 base from V and 4 from J, leaving 13 bases between them. Per the germline V gene, CDR1 is SNHLY and CDR2 is FYNNEI. This CDR3 is built from 16 residues. DNA of the CDR3: TGTGCCAGCAGTGAAGAGGGGGGTAGAGGTAATGAAAAACTGTTTTTT. Translated: CASSEEGGRGNEKLFF.

The V gene is TRBV29-1, the J gene TRBJ1-5; 7 bases are shared with TRBD1. Germline CDR1 SQVTM, CDR2 ANQGSEA. The CDR3 sequence is 13 residues long. V dropped 0 bases and J dropped 4; count of bases not matched to a gene: 0. The CDR3 bases are TGCAGCGTTGAAGAGGACAGGAATCAGCCCCAGCATTTT. Its protein is CSVEEDRNQPQHF. Full variable domain (rest looked up from reference TRBV29-1 and TRBJ1-5): SAVISQKPSRDICQRGTSLTIQCQVDSQVTMMFWYRQQPGQSLTLIATANQGSEATYESGFVIDKFPISRPNLTFSTLTVSNMSPEDSSIYLCSVEEDRNQPQHFGDGTRLSIL.

The chain joins TRBV7-8 to TRBJ2-7; no definite D call. Trimming removed 1 base from V and 3 bases from J, with 10 bases in between. The CDR3 totals 14 residues. The germline V gene has CDR1 SGHVS and CDR2 FQNEAQ. CDR3 bases: TGTGCCAGCAGCTTAGAACTGGCGGTCTACGAGCAGTACTTC. Its translation is CASSLELAVYEQYF.

V usage is TRBV5-5 and J usage is TRBJ1-1; unclear D gene. CDR1 and CDR2 from the germline V gene are SGHKS and YYEKEE (reference sequence). V shed 2 bases and J shed 4 bases, with 9 bases lying between them. CDR3 length equals 13 residues. The CDR3 spells CASSFPGITEAFF. CDR3 bases: TGTGCCAGCAGCTTTCCGGGGATCACTGAAGCTTTCTTT. The full variable domain, in which reference TRBV5-5 and TRBJ1-1 provide the parts outside the CDR3, is DAGVTQSPTHLIKTRGQQVTLRCSPISGHKSVSWYQQVLGQGPQFIFQYYEKEERGRGNFPDRFSARQFPNYSSELNVNALLLGDSALYLCASSFPGITEAFFGQGTRLTVV.

For the CDR3, the DNA is TGTGCCAGAAGCTTGGCCGACACATTCCCAGGGGATTGGGAAAAACTGTTTTTT. Translation gives CARSLADTFPGDWEKLFF. V usage is TRBV5-3 and J usage is TRBJ1-4; possible D gene TRBD1, 6 bases. TRBV5-3 is flagged as an ORF with uncertain function. CDR3 length: 18 amino acids. Trimming took 0 bases from V and 8 from J, leaving 23 bases between them.

A single count supports this clone. The chain carries TRBV6-5 and TRBJ1-2, with D unclear. Germline V gene lookup returns CDR1 MNHEY and CDR2 SVGAGI. This CDR3 spans 14 amino acids. The V end was cut by 2 bases, the J end by 3 bases, with 10 bases between. This CDR3 is CASSYRAYHYGYTF. CDR3 nucleotides: TGTGCCAGCAGTTACAGGGCCTATCACTATGGCTACACCTTC.